This is a list of T cell receptor beta chains from one sample in a study of cytomegalovirus exposure and HLA in healthy donors. TCRdb's copy holds only in-frame clones and misses some; the assay was immunoSEQ multiplex PCR. The data contain 230,000 or so clones, 80% to 95% of them singletons. The source material was PBMCs. Receptors were obtained from a girl aged 2-9 years in good health and CMV-seronegative. CDR3s include the opening cysteine and the closing phenylalanine or tryptophan. Fields, in order: V gene, J gene, CDR3 protein.

V: TRBV30; J: TRBJ2-5; CDR3: CAWSVIPGGGETQYF
V: TRBV27; J: TRBJ2-1; CDR3: CASTAPGLEKDEQFF
V: TRBV5-8; J: TRBJ2-2; CDR3: CASSLGARDTGELFF
V: TRBV11-2; J: TRBJ1-1; CDR3: CASSLATAGLGTEAFF
V: TRBV7-9; J: TRBJ2-7; CDR3: CASRSSQFPGQGAYEQYF
V: TRBV7-9; J: TRBJ2-1; CDR3: CASSFTTATEQFF
V: TRBV5-1; J: TRBJ1-2; CDR3: CASSSGQGTYYGYTF
V: TRBV18; J: TRBJ1-4; CDR3: CASSPLGGTYNEKLFF
V: TRBV7-9; J: TRBJ2-7; CDR3: CASSSGTGGRYEQYF
V: TRBV5-4; J: TRBJ2-1; CDR3: CASSFGSSGASGEPSEQFF
V: TRBV11-2; J: TRBJ2-1; CDR3: CASSQVGEQFF